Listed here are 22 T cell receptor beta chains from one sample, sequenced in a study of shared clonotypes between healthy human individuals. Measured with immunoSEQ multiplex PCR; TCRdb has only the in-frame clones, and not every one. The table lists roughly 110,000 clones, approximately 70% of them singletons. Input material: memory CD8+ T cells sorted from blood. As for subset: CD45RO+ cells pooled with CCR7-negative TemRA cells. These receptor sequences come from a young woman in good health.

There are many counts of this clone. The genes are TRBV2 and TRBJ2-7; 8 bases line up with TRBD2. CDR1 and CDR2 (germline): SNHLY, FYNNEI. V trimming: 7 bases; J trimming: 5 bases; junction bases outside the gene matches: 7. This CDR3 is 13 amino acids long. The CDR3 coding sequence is TGTGCCAGCATCCGGGAGGGGCCCCACGAGCAGTACTTC. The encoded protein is CASIREGPHEQYF. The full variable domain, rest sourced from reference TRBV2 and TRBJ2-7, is EPEVTQTPSHQVTQMGQEVILRCVPISNHLYFYWYRQILGQKVEFLVSFYNNEISEKSEIFDDQFSVERPDGSNFTLKIRSTKLEDSAMYFCASIREGPHEQYFGPGTRLTVT.

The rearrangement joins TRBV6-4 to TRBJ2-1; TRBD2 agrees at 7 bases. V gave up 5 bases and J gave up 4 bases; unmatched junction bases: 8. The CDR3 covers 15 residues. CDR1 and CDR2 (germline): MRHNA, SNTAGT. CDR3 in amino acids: CASSIGEGQYNEQFF. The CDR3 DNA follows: TGTGCCAGCAGTATAGGGGAGGGCCAGTACAATGAGCAGTTCTTC.

CDR3 protein: CASATGVRNEQYF. CDR3 sequence (DNA): TGTGCCAGCGCGACAGGGGTTAGGAACGAGCAGTACTTC. The chain links TRBV27 to TRBJ2-7, with TRBD1 matching 8 bases. Germline trimming cut 8 bases from V and 5 bases from J; bases unmatched to any gene: 8. The germline gives CDR1 MNHEY, CDR2 SMNVEV (reference sequence). The CDR3 is 13 residues long.

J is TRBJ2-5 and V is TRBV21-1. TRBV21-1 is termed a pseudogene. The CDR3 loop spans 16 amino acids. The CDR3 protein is CASSKEGTPSQETQYF. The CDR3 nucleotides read TGTGCCAGCAGCAAAGAGGGAACACCCTCCCAAGAGACCCAGTACTTC.

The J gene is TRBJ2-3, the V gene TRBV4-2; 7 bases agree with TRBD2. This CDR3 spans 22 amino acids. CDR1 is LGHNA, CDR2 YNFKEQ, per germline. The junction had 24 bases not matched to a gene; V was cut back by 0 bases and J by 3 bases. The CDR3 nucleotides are TGTGCCAGCAGCCAAGATCCCCGCTTATCGGGGAGGGCGTTGGGAGTTACAGATACGCAGTATTTT. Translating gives CASSQDPRLSGRALGVTDTQYF.

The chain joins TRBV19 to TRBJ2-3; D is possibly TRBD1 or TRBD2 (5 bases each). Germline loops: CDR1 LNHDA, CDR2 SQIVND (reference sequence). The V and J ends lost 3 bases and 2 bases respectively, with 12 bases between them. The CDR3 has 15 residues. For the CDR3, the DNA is TGTGCCAGTAGTATTGGGGACCCTGCCACAGATACGCAGTATTTT. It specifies CASSIGDPATDTQYF.

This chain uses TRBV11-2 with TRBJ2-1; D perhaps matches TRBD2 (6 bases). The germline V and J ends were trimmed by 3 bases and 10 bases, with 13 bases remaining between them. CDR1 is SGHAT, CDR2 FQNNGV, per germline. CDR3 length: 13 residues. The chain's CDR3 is CASSLEGPSEQFF. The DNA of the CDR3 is TGTGCCAGCAGCTTGGAGGGTCCCTCAGAGCAGTTCTTC.

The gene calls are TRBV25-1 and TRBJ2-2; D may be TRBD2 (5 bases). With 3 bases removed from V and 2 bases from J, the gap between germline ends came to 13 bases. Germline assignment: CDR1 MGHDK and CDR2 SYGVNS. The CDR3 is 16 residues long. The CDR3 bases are TGTGCCAGCAGTGACCTTTCACTAGTCAACACCGGGGAGCTGTTTTTT. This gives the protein CASSDLSLVNTGELFF. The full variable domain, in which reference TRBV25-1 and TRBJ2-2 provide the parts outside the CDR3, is EADIYQTPRYLVIGTGKKITLECSQTMGHDKMYWYQQDPGMELHLIHYSYGVNSTEKGDLSSESTVSRIRTEHFPLTLESARPSHTSQYLCASSDLSLVNTGELFFGEGSRLTVL.

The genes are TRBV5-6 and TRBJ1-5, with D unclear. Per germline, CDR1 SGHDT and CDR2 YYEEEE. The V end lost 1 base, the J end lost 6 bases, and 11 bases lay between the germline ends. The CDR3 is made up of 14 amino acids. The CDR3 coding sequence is TGTGCCAGCAGCTTGTCCCAGGAGCCTCAGCCCCAGCATTTT. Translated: CASSLSQEPQPQHF.

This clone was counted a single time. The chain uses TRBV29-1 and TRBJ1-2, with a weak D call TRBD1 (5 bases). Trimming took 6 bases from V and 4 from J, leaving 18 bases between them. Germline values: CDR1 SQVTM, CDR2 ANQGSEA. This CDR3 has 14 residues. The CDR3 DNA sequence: TGCAGCGTGGTTGCTCAGGGTTTGGGCTATGGCTACACCTTC. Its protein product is CSVVAQGLGYGYTF.

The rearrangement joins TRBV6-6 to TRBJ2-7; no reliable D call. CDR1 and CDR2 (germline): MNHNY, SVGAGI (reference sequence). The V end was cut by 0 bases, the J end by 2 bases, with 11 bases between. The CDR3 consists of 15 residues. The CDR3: CASSYSERPTYEQYF. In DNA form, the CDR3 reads TGTGCCAGCAGTTACTCGGAGCGACCAACCTACGAGCAGTACTTC.

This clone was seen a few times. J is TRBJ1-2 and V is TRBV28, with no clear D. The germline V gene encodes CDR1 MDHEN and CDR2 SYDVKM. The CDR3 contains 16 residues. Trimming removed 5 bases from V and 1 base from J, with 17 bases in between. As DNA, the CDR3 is TGTGCCAGCAGTGGGATTTCACTCGACCTTAACTATGGCTACACCTTC. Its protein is CASSGISLDLNYGYTF.

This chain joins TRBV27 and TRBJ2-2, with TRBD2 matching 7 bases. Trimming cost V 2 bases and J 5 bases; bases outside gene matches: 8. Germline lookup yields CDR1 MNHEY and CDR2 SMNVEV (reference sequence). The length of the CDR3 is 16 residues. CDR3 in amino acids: CASSLTGEGRTGELFF. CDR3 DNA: TGTGCCAGCAGTTTAACGGGGGAGGGACGGACCGGGGAGCTGTTTTTT.

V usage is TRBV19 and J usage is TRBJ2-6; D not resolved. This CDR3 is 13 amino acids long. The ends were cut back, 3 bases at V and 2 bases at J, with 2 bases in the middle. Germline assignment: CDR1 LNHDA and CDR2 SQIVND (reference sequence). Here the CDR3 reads CASSITGANVLTF. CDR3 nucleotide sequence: TGTGCCAGTAGTATCACTGGGGCCAACGTCCTGACTTTC.

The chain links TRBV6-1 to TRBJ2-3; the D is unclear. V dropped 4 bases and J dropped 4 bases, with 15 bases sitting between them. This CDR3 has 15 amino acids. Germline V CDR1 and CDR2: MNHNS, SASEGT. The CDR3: CASSGGYSLPDTQYF. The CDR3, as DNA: TGTGCCAGCAGTGGGGGATACTCCCTACCAGATACGCAGTATTTT.

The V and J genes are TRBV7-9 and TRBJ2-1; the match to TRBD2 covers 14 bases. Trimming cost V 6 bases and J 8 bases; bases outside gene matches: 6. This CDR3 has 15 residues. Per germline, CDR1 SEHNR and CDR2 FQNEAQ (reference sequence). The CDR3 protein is CASRPGTSGSDEQFF. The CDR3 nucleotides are TGTGCCAGCAGGCCCGGGACTAGCGGGAGTGATGAGCAGTTCTTC.

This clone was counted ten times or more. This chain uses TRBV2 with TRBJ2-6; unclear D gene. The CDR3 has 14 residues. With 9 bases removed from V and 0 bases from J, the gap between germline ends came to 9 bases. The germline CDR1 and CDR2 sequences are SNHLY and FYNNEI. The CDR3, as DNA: TGTGCCAGGTACCCATACTCTGGGGCCAACGTCCTGACTTTC. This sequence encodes CARYPYSGANVLTF.

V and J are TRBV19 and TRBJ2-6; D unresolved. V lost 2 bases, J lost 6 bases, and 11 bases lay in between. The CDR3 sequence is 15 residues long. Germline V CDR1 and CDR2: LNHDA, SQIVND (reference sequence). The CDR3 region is CASSISGLEANVLTF. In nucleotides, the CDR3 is TGTGCCAGTAGTATATCAGGTTTAGAGGCCAACGTCCTGACTTTC. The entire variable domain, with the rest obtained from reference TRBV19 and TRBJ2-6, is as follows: DGGITQSPKYLFRKEGQNVTLSCEQNLNHDAMYWYRQDPGQGLRLIYYSQIVNDFQKGDIAEGYSVSREKKESFPLTVTSAQKNPTAFYLCASSISGLEANVLTFGAGSRLTVL.

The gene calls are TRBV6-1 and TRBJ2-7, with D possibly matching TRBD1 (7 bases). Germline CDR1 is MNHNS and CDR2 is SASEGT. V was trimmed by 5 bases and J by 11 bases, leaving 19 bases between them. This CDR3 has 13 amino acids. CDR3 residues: CASSIQWQGEEYF. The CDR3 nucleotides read TGTGCCAGCAGTATACAGTGGCAGGGGGAGGAGTACTTC.

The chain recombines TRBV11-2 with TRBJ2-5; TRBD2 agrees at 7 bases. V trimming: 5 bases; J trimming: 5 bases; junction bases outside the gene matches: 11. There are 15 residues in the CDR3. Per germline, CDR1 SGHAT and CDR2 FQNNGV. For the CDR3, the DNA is TGTGCCAGCAGCCCCTCTGGGAGGGTCCGCGAGACCCAGTACTTC. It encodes CASSPSGRVRETQYF.

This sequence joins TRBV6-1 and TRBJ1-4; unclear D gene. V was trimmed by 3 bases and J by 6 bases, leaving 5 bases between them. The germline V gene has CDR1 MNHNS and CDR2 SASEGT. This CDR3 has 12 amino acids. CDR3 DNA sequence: TGTGCCAGCAGTGATCGATATGAAAAACTGTTTTTT. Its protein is CASSDRYEKLFF.

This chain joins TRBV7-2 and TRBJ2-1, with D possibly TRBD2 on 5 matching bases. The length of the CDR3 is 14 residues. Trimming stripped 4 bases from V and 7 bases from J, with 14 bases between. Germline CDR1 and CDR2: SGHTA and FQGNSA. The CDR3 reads CASSSDYVRNEQFF. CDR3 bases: TGTGCCAGCAGCTCAGACTATGTCCGGAATGAGCAGTTCTTC.